The rows below give T cell receptor beta chains drawn from one sample of a study of T cell changes during pregnancy in multiple sclerosis. Data came from immunoSEQ multiplex PCR; TCRdb stores just in-frame clones and leaves some out. The table has about 36,000 clones, 70% to 90% seen once. The sequencing used CD8+ T cells from peripheral blood mononuclear cells, collected in the third trimester of pregnancy. Receptors were obtained from a female donor with multiple sclerosis, enrolled in a pregnancy study. The CDR3 runs from the conserved cysteine through the conserved F or W. Fields, in order: clone size, J gene, V gene, D gene, CDR3 protein, CDR3 DNA. D genes are given only for firm matches. Only some rows state a clone size, as once, few, many or a class for expanded clones.

- | TRBJ2-2 | TRBV10-1 | - | CASSSGSGELFF | TGCGCCAGCAGCTCGGGGTCCGGGGAGCTGTTTTTT
once | TRBJ2-7 | TRBV5-4 | TRBD1 | CASRPGQGVTYEQYF | TGTGCCAGCAGACCCGGACAGGGCGTGACCTACGAGCAGTACTTC
- | TRBJ2-7 | TRBV7-2 | TRBD1 | CASSKRTGAPLGYEQYF | TGTGCCAGCAGCAAACGCACAGGGGCCCCATTAGGATACGAGCAGTACTTC
- | TRBJ1-1 | TRBV2 | - | CASSVGPREAFF | TGTGCCAGCAGTGTTGGGCCACGTGAAGCTTTCTTT
- | TRBJ1-2 | TRBV5-6 | - | CASSFPLDSVVYGYTF | TGTGCCAGCAGCTTCCCGCTAGACAGTGTCGTCTATGGCTACACCTTC
- | TRBJ2-3 | TRBV4-3 | TRBD1 | CASSDGTVRSTDTQYF | TGCGCCAGCAGCGATGGGACAGTCCGAAGCACAGATACGCAGTATTTT
- | TRBJ2-7 | TRBV4-1 | TRBD2 | CASSHRLAGAYEQYF | TGCGCCAGCAGCCATCGACTAGCGGGGGCTTACGAGCAGTACTTC
- | TRBJ1-2 | TRBV27 | - | CASSLVPGRGGNYGYTF | TGTGCCAGCAGTTTGGTTCCCGGAAGGGGTGGAAACTATGGCTACACCTTC
- | TRBJ1-1 | TRBV19 | - | CASRHPPGGTEAFF | TGTGCCAGTAGGCATCCCCCGGGGGGCACTGAAGCTTTCTTT
- | TRBJ2-3 | TRBV5-1 | TRBD1 | CASSSLGYQGATDTQYF | TGCGCCAGCAGCTCGCTGGGATACCAGGGGGCCACAGATACGCAGTATTTT
- | TRBJ1-1 | TRBV5-6 | - | CASSLGGDTEAFF | TGTGCCAGCAGCTTAGGGGGAGACACTGAAGCTTTCTTT
- | TRBJ1-1 | TRBV6-6 | - | CASSYQVEAFF | TGTGCCAGCAGTTACCAGGTTGAAGCTTTCTTT
- | TRBJ1-4 | TRBV10-3 | TRBD1 | CAISDGQGALGEKLFF | TGTGCCATCAGTGATGGGCAGGGGGCATTGGGTGAAAAACTGTTTTTT
- | TRBJ2-3 | TRBV11-2 | TRBD2 | CASSEAGFSPRTDTQYF | TGTGCCAGCAGCGAAGCGGGGTTTTCCCCCCGCACAGATACGCAGTATTTT
- | TRBJ1-4 | TRBV4-3 | TRBD1 | CASSQDLGTGFQKLFF | TGCGCCAGCAGCCAAGATCTGGGGACAGGGTTTCAAAAACTGTTTTTT
once | TRBJ1-1 | TRBV6-1 | - | CASSSILNTEAFF | TGTGCCAGCAGTTCCATCCTGAACACTGAAGCTTTCTTT
- | TRBJ1-6 | TRBV2 | - | CASSELGPTKSPLHF | TGTGCCAGCAGTGAACTGGGTCCGACAAAATCACCCCTCCACTTT
medium-sized | TRBJ1-2 | TRBV5-4 | - | CASSLDRVPYGYTF | TGTGCCAGCAGCTTGGACAGGGTCCCCTATGGCTACACCTTC
few | TRBJ2-1 | TRBV30 | - | CAWSVGSGIDEQFF | TGTGCCTGGAGTGTGGGGTCGGGGATTGACGAGCAGTTCTTC
- | TRBJ2-5 | TRBV7-8 | TRBD1 | CASSLREGAYETQYF | TGTGCCAGCAGCCTCAGAGAGGGGGCCTATGAGACCCAGTACTTC
- | TRBJ2-7 | TRBV4-2 | TRBD2 | CASSQEASGGSYEQYF | TGTGCCAGCAGCCAAGAGGCTAGCGGGGGCTCCTACGAGCAGTACTTC
- | TRBJ2-3 | TRBV27 | TRBD2 | CASSLGTSGKSDTQYF | TGTGCCAGCAGTCTCGGGACTAGCGGGAAGTCGGATACGCAGTATTTT
- | TRBJ2-7 | TRBV4-3 | TRBD2 | CASSQNVGGGSYEQYF | TGCGCCAGCAGCCAGAATGTCGGCGGGGGCTCCTACGAGCAGTACTTC
once | TRBJ2-5 | TRBV2 | - | CASSLYNGGETQYF | TGTGCCAGCAGTTTGTATAACGGGGGAGAGACCCAGTACTTC
- | TRBJ2-1 | TRBV19 | - | CASSHPRQSSYNEQFF | TGTGCCAGTAGTCACCCTAGACAGAGCTCCTACAATGAGCAGTTCTTC
- | TRBJ2-1 | TRBV10-3 | - | CAISVMRGPPYNEQFF | TGTGCCATCAGTGTCATGCGGGGGCCTCCCTACAATGAGCAGTTCTTC
- | TRBJ2-3 | TRBV7-9 | - | CASSLEVSARTDTQYF | TGTGCCAGCAGCTTAGAGGTTAGCGCTCGCACAGATACGCAGTATTTT
once | TRBJ1-4 | TRBV30 | - | CACEGQGMEKLFF | TGTGCCTGTGAGGGACAAGGGATGGAAAAACTGTTTTTT
- | TRBJ1-6 | TRBV4-1 | - | CASSQVAQRVNSPLHF | TGCGCCAGCAGCCAAGTGGCGCAACGGGTCAATTCACCCCTCCACTTT
- | TRBJ2-7 | TRBV5-1 | TRBD1 | CASSPWGQGTWEQYF | TGCGCCAGCAGCCCCTGGGGACAGGGGACTTGGGAGCAGTACTTC
- | TRBJ2-7 | TRBV6-6 | - | CASSYSFPGAYEQYF | TGTGCCAGCAGTTACTCGTTTCCAGGGGCCTACGAGCAGTACTTC
- | TRBJ2-1 | TRBV2 | - | CASSEQGGEQFF | TGTGCCAGCAGTGAGCAGGGGGGTGAGCAGTTCTTC
- | TRBJ2-7 | TRBV15 | - | CATSTPEPSGYYEQYF | TGTGCCACCAGCACTCCCGAACCTTCCGGGTACTACGAGCAGTACTTC
- | TRBJ2-1 | TRBV4-3 | - | CASSQDEEGDNEQFF | TGCGCCAGCAGCCAAGATGAGGAGGGAGACAATGAGCAGTTCTTC
- | TRBJ2-7 | TRBV10-3 | TRBD1 | CAISVEGTGGAEQYF | TGTGCCATCAGTGTTGAGGGGACAGGCGGCGCCGAGCAGTACTTC
- | TRBJ1-6 | TRBV2 | - | CASREESSYNSPLHF | TGTGCCAGCAGGGAGGAGAGCTCCTATAATTCACCCCTCCACTTT
- | TRBJ2-7 | TRBV7-8 | - | CASSFPDIDYEQYF | TGTGCCAGCAGCTTCCCGGACATAGACTACGAGCAGTACTTC
- | TRBJ2-3 | TRBV19 | TRBD1 | CATEPGQSTDTQYF | TGTGCCACCGAGCCGGGACAGAGCACAGATACGCAGTATTTT
once | TRBJ2-1 | TRBV19 | - | CASSINGVYNEQFF | TGTGCCAGTAGTATAAACGGGGTATACAATGAGCAGTTCTTC
- | TRBJ1-5 | TRBV2 | - | CASSPSVLNSNQPQHF | TGTGCCAGCAGCCCCTCCGTCCTTAATAGCAATCAGCCCCAGCATTTT
- | TRBJ1-2 | TRBV19 | - | CASSLFPAVANYGYTF | TGTGCCAGTAGTCTGTTCCCGGCGGTTGCTAACTATGGCTACACCTTC
- | TRBJ2-5 | TRBV27 | - | CASRSYSSQETQYF | TGTGCCAGCAGATCCTACTCTTCGCAAGAGACCCAGTACTTC
- | TRBJ2-7 | TRBV7-9 | TRBD1 | CASTSPAGTVYEQYF | TGTGCCAGCACCTCCCCGGCAGGGACAGTGTACGAGCAGTACTTC
- | TRBJ2-7 | TRBV27 | - | CASSPRTDSYEQYF | TGTGCCAGCAGTCCTAGGACAGACTCCTACGAGCAGTACTTC
once | TRBJ1-1 | TRBV28 | - | CASSLVGGNTEAFF | TGTGCCAGCAGTTTAGTGGGGGGGAACACTGAAGCTTTCTTT
- | TRBJ1-1 | TRBV6-6 | - | CASRTHFTMNTEAFF | TGTGCCAGCAGGACCCATTTTACTATGAACACTGAAGCTTTCTTT
- | TRBJ2-7 | TRBV4-1 | - | CASSQDRGYEQYF | TGCGCCAGCAGCCAAGATCGGGGGTACGAGCAGTACTTC
- | TRBJ2-1 | TRBV27 | - | CASSLSYPPTVYNEQFF | TGTGCCAGCAGTTTATCCTACCCCCCAACGGTTTACAATGAGCAGTTCTTC
- | TRBJ1-2 | TRBV4-3 | - | CASSQDIEGAYGYTF | TGCGCCAGCAGCCAAGATATTGAGGGAGCCTATGGCTACACCTTC
- | TRBJ1-5 | TRBV28 | - | CASCGTGAGSQPQHF | TGTGCCAGCTGCGGGACTGGGGCAGGGAGTCAGCCCCAGCATTTT
- | TRBJ1-1 | TRBV13 | - | CASSLGLRGYVNTEAFF | TGTGCCAGCAGCTTAGGCCTAAGGGGTTACGTGAACACTGAAGCTTTCTTT
- | TRBJ1-3 | TRBV30 | - | CAWSVRGGEYTIYF | TGTGCCTGGAGTGTACGTGGGGGCGAATACACCATATATTTT
few | TRBJ1-2 | TRBV6-4 | - | CASSDAEGRGYTF | TGTGCCAGCAGTGACGCGGAGGGAAGGGGCTACACCTTC
- | TRBJ2-1 | TRBV28 | TRBD2 | CATSPNYGGGGDEQFF | TGTGCCACCTCACCAAACTATGGGGGGGGAGGCGATGAGCAGTTCTTC
- | TRBJ2-2 | TRBV27 | - | CASTSTGYTGELFF | TGTGCCAGCACCTCGACAGGCTACACCGGGGAGCTGTTTTTT
- | TRBJ1-1 | TRBV7-9 | - | CASRSDSGVSSVTEAFF | TGTGCCAGCAGATCCGACAGTGGGGTTAGCAGTGTAACTGAAGCTTTCTTT
medium-sized | TRBJ2-2 | TRBV2 | - | CASSPPDRTNTGELFF | TGTGCCAGCAGCCCTCCCGACAGGACGAACACCGGGGAGCTGTTTTTT
- | TRBJ2-7 | TRBV29-1 | - | CSVEDRRGSEQYF | TGCAGCGTTGAAGATCGTCGGGGGAGCGAGCAGTACTTC